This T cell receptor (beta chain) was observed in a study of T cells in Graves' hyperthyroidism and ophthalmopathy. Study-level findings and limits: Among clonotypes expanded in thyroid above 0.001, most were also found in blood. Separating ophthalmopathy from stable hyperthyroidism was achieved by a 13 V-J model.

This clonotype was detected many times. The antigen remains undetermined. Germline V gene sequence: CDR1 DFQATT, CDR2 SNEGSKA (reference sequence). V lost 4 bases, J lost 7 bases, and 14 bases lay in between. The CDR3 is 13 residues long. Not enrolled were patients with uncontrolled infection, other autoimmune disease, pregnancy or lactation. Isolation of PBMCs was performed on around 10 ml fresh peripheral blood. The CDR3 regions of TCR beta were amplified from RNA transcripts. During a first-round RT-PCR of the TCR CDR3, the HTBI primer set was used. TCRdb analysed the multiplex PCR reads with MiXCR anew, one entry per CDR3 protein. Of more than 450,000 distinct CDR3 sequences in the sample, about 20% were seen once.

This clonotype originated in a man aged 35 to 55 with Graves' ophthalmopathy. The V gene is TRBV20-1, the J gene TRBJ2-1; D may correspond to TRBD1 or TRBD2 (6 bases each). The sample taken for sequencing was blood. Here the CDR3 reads CSAILRGQNEQFF. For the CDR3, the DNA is TGCAGTGCTATTCTCCGGGGGCAGAATGAGCAGTTCTTC.